The 18 T cell receptor beta chains below come from one sample, sequenced in a study of cytomegalovirus exposure and HLA in healthy donors. It was with 60 Vbeta and 13 Jbeta primers that the PCR ran. The data were produced by immunoSEQ multiplex PCR, yet TCRdb's version contains in-frame clones alone and is incomplete. The sample has about 85,000 clones; about 80% are singletons. Input material: PBMCs. These receptors originate from a woman between 45 and 60 years old in good health and CMV-seropositive.

The rearrangement uses TRBV5-1 and TRBJ1-5, with D tentatively TRBD1 (6 bases). This CDR3 spans 15 amino acids. Trimming removed 0 bases at V and 5 bases at J, with 12 bases between. The germline V gene encodes CDR1 SGHRS and CDR2 YFSETQ. The CDR3 spells CASSLEGGGHQPQHF. CDR3 bases: TGCGCCAGCAGCTTGGAGGGTGGGGGCCATCAGCCCCAGCATTTT. Based on the CDR3 plus reference TRBV5-1 and TRBJ1-5, the full variable domain is KAGVTQTPRYLIKTRGQQVTLSCSPISGHRSVSWYQQTPGQGLQFLFEYFSETQRNKGNFPGRFSGRQFSNSRSEMNVSTLELGDSALYLCASSLEGGGHQPQHFGDGTRLSIL.

This chain connects TRBV10-3 to TRBJ2-7, with D possibly being TRBD1 (7 bases). The V gene's germline CDR1 is ENHRY and CDR2 SYGVKD. The length of the CDR3 is 13 residues. Trimming took off 10 bases at V and 4 bases at J, with 17 bases between the two ends. In DNA form, the CDR3 reads TGTGCCACGGGCGGGACAGACGTTTACGAGCAGTACGTC. The encoded protein is CATGGTDVYEQYV.

With respect to this clone: Relative to the germline gene, one junction end is altered; a read error may explain this. The J gene is TRBJ2-7, the V gene TRBV7-9; D is ambiguous. Germline V lookup: CDR1 SEHNR, CDR2 FQNEAQ (reference sequence). The CDR3 is 13 residues long. In DNA, the CDR3 is TGTTCCAGCAGCCCCCTAAGCGCCTACGAGCAGTACTTC. Translating it yields CSSSPLSAYEQYF. The complete variable domain, with remaining parts taken from reference TRBV7-9 and TRBJ2-7, reads DTGVSQNPRHKITKRGQNVTFRCDPISEHNRLYWYRQTLGQGPEFLTYFQNEAQLEKSRLLSDRFSAERPKGSFSTLEIQRTEQGDSAMYLCSSSPLSAYEQYFGPGTRLTVT.

This sequence joins TRBV6-5 and TRBJ1-4; 10 bases are a match to TRBD1. The CDR3 runs 14 residues. The junction had 6 bases not matched to a gene; V was cut back by 6 bases and J by 8 bases. Germline CDR1 MNHEY, CDR2 SVGAGI. CDR3 bases: TGTGCCAGCAGCTTGGACAGGGGGAACGAAAAACTGTTTTTT. Residues: CASSLDRGNEKLFF.

The CDR3 DNA reads as TGTGCCAGCAGCCAAGAGGCGGGGGGTGGGAATGAGCAGTTCTTC. Translated, it gives CASSQEAGGGNEQFF. V is TRBV4-2 and J is TRBJ2-1; 8 nucleotides line up with TRBD2. This CDR3 spans 15 amino acids. The V gene end was trimmed by 0 bases and the J gene end by 7 bases; junction bases not matched to a gene: 5. Germline V lookup: CDR1 LGHNA, CDR2 YNFKEQ.

The J gene is TRBJ1-1, the V gene TRBV18; D is unresolved. The CDR3 runs 15 residues. CDR1 and CDR2 (germline): KGHSH, LQKENI. V lost 3 bases, J lost 3 bases, and 14 bases lay in between. The CDR3 region has the DNA TGTGCCAGCTCACCCCTCGCGTGGGGAGACACTGAAGCTTTCTTT. This translates into CASSPLAWGDTEAFF.

V gene TRBV20-1 combines with J gene TRBJ1-2, with D uncertain. The CDR3 runs 11 residues. V was pared by 6 bases and J by 7 bases, with 12 bases between. CDR1 and CDR2 (germline): DFQATT, SNEGSKA (reference sequence). The CDR3 bases are TGCAGTGCCCAAACCCCGGGTGGCTACACCTTC. As protein: CSAQTPGGYTF.

The chain joins TRBV7-2 to TRBJ2-2; tentative D call: TRBD2 (5 bases). Germline lookup yields CDR1 SGHTA and CDR2 FQGNSA. This CDR3 has 16 amino acids. Trimming pared 1 base from V and 6 bases from J, leaving 15 bases between. The CDR3 is CASSLGVLDNSGELFF. CDR3 bases: TGTGCCAGCAGCTTAGGGGTACTAGACAACTCCGGGGAGCTGTTTTTT.

The chain uses TRBV19 and TRBJ1-5; 7 bases are a match to TRBD1. Germline-derived CDR1 and CDR2 are LNHDA and SQIVND (reference sequence). The V segment lost 5 bases and the J segment 3 bases; nucleotides outside the gene matches: 13. There are 17 residues in the CDR3. The CDR3 DNA reads TGTGCCAGTAGTGTGGTAGAGGGGGCAGGGTCCAATCAGCCCCAGCATTTT. It encodes CASSVVEGAGSNQPQHF. The variable domain in full, with the rest retrieved from reference TRBV19 and TRBJ1-5, is DGGITQSPKYLFRKEGQNVTLSCEQNLNHDAMYWYRQDPGQGLRLIYYSQIVNDFQKGDIAEGYSVSREKKESFPLTVTSAQKNPTAFYLCASSVVEGAGSNQPQHFGDGTRLSIL.

The chain is built from TRBV6-5 and TRBJ2-5; D may be TRBD1 (6 bases). This CDR3 comprises 15 residues. In germline, CDR1 is MNHEY, CDR2 SVGAGI. Trimming took off 2 bases at V and 2 bases at J, with 12 bases between the two ends. DNA for the CDR3: TGTGCCAGCAGTTACGCGGGCACAGGGCAAGAGACCCAGTACTTC. Translation gives CASSYAGTGQETQYF.

The chain employs TRBV10-3 and TRBJ1-2; 7 nucleotides agree with TRBD1. CDR3 size: 13 residues. Trimming removed 4 bases from V and 6 bases from J; junction bases left unmatched: 5. CDR1 is ENHRY, CDR2 SYGVKD, per germline. The CDR3 here is CAISARQGDGYTF. For the CDR3, the DNA is TGTGCCATCAGTGCTAGACAGGGCGATGGCTACACCTTC.

The J gene is TRBJ2-2, the V gene TRBV25-1; 7 bases match TRBD2. Per germline, CDR1 MGHDK and CDR2 SYGVNS. This CDR3 has 16 residues. With V trimmed by 6 bases and J by 5 bases, 12 bases remained unmatched. The CDR3 is CASSSGTGLLTGELFF. The CDR3 coding sequence is TGTGCCAGCAGCTCCGGAACGGGACTACTAACCGGGGAGCTGTTTTTT.

The genes are TRBV25-1 and TRBJ1-2, with D possibly matching TRBD1 (5 bases). V dropped 2 bases and J dropped 4 bases, with 8 bases sitting between them. CDR3 length: 13 residues. The germline V gene encodes CDR1 MGHDK and CDR2 SYGVNS. CDR3 DNA sequence: TGTGCCAGCAGTGAACTCGACAGCTATGGCTACACCTTC. Translating gives CASSELDSYGYTF.

The gene calls are TRBV5-4 and TRBJ2-3; D might be TRBD2 (7 bases). The CDR3 sequence is 15 residues long. Between the trimmed V and J ends, which lost 3 bases and 4 bases, there was a span of 15 bases. Germline V gene sequence: CDR1 SGHNT, CDR2 YYREEE (reference sequence). CDR3 amino acids: CASSSVGGGPDTQYF. In DNA form, the CDR3 reads TGTGCCAGCAGCTCCGTTGGGGGGGGCCCAGATACGCAGTATTTT. The variable domain in full, completed from reference TRBV5-4 and TRBJ2-3, reads ETGVTQSPTHLIKTRGQQVTLRCSSQSGHNTVSWYQQALGQGPQFIFQYYREEENGRGNFPPRFSGLQFPNYSSELNVNALELDDSALYLCASSSVGGGPDTQYFGPGTRLTVL.

The J gene is TRBJ2-3, the V gene TRBV5-4, with unresolved D. The CDR3 is 13 amino acids. The V gene lost 5 bases and the J gene lost 0 bases, with 7 bases spanning the gap. Germline-derived CDR1 and CDR2 are SGHNT and YYREEE (reference sequence). CDR3 sequence reads: CASSRTSTDTQYF. CDR3 coding DNA: TGTGCCAGCAGTAGAACTAGCACAGATACGCAGTATTTT.

The chain uses TRBV7-9 and TRBJ2-7, with 7 bases fitting TRBD2. Germline assignment: CDR1 SEHNR and CDR2 FQNEAQ (reference sequence). The CDR3 length is 15 residues. V gave up 1 base and J gave up 0 bases; unmatched junction bases: 3. CDR3 DNA sequence: TGTGCCAGCAGCTTAGGGGAGGGGAGCTCCTACGAGCAGTACGTC. Protein: CASSLGEGSSYEQYV.

This clone has just a few counts. The gene calls are TRBV5-1 and TRBJ2-3; weak D call: TRBD1 (5 bases). The CDR3 is 14 amino acids. V lost 4 bases and J lost 3, with 12 bases in between. CDR1 is SGHRS and CDR2 is YFSETQ in the germline V gene. The CDR3 sequence is CASSNQGFTDTQYF. The CDR3 coding sequence is TGCGCCAGCAGCAATCAGGGTTTTACAGATACGCAGTATTTT.

In this sample, this clone turned up a few times. The chain links TRBV5-1 to TRBJ1-4; weak D call: TRBD1 (5 bases). The CDR3 consists of 14 residues. The germline V and J ends were trimmed by 2 bases and 5 bases, with 10 bases remaining between them. CDR1 is SGHRS, CDR2 YFSETQ, per germline. CDR3 DNA sequence: TGCGCCAGCAGCTTTCAGGGCGTAAATGAAAAACTGTTTTTT. Translation: CASSFQGVNEKLFF.